The T cell receptor (beta chain) described here comes from a study of beta chain features in type 1 diabetes. Looking at the study overall: No age, gender or cell yield differences were seen between patients and healthy donors. Findings and limits, study-wide: When Type 1 diabetes patients were examined, their TCRB CDR3s proved moderately but significantly shorter in all four CD4+ subsets. Short templates might get an advantage during PCR, and this would be equal in patients and controls.

All of the isolated RNA was reverse transcribed, so expressed TCRB transcripts were sequenced. The data were produced by immunoSEQ multiplex PCR, yet TCRdb's version contains in-frame clones alone and is incomplete. Counted here are under 300,000 clones, about a tenth occurring once; the ten biggest clones make up 0.017%. The authors sorted CD4+ naive, central memory, regulatory and stem cell-like memory cells via CD45RO/CCR7/CD25/CD127/CD95/CD27. This clone was recorded a few times. Its cognate antigen is unknown. Sequences were obtained from naive CD4+ T cells from blood. This clonotype originated in a man younger than 40 with type 1 diabetes.

The CDR3 nucleotides are TGTGCCAGCAGCTTAGGAAGGGGGTCACCCCTCCACTTT. This gives the protein CASSLGRGSPLHF. V usage is TRBV7-2 and J usage is TRBJ1-6; a possible D gene is TRBD1 (6 bases). From germline, CDR1 is SGHTA and CDR2 FQGNSA. There are 13 residues in the CDR3. V was trimmed by 1 base and J by 10 bases, leaving 8 bases between them.